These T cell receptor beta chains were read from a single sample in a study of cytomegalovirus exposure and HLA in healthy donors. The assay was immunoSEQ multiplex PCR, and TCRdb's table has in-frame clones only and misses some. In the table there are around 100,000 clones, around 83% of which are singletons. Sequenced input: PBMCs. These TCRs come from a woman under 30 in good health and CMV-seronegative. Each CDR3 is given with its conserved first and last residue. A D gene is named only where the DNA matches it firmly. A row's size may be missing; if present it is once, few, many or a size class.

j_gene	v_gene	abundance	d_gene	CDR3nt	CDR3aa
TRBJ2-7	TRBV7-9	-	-	TGTGCCAGCAGCACCAGGGGGGCCTACGAGCAGTACTTC	CASSTRGAYEQYF
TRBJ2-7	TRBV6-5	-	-	TGTGCCAGCAGTTACTCGCAGGGGAACTACGAGCAGTACTTC	CASSYSQGNYEQYF
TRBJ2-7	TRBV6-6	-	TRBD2	TGTGCCAGCATGCCGGAGACTAGCGGGGCCTACGAGCAGTACTTC	CASMPETSGAYEQYF
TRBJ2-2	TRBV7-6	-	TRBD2	TGTGCCAGCAGCTCCAGACTAGCGGGGGATTTCCCCGGGGAGCTGTTTTTT	CASSSRLAGDFPGELFF
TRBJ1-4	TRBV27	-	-	TGTGCCAGCAGTAGCGAGATTACAGGACAGCTAACTAATGAAAAACTGTTTTTT	CASSSEITGQLTNEKLFF
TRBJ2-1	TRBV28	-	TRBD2	TGTGCCAGCAGAACCCCGGGACTAGCTGTATCCAATGAGCAGTTCTTC	CASRTPGLAVSNEQFF
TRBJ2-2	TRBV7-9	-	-	TGTGCCAGCAGCTTAGGACTGAGCACCGGGGAGCTGTTTTTT	CASSLGLSTGELFF
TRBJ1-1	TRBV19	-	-	TGTGCCAGTAGTGTTTCAGGTCAGTCTGAAGCTTTCTTT	CASSVSGQSEAFF
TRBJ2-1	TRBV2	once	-	TGTGCCAGCGTAAAGGACGGGGGCAATGAGCAGTTCTTC	CASVKDGGNEQFF
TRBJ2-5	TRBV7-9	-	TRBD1	TGTGCCAGCAGCCCAGAGGACAGGGACCAAGAGACCCAGGACTTC	CASSPEDRDQETQDF
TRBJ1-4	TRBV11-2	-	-	TGTGCCAGCAGCTTAGATCTGGCGGGTGCAACTAATGAAAAACTGTTTTTT	CASSLDLAGATNEKLFF
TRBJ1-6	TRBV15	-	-	TGTGCCACCAGCAGAGATCGCGCACCCCTCCACTTT	CATSRDRAPLHF
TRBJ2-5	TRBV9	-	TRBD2	TGTGCCAGCAGCGTAGTGGCTAGCGGGGTAGAGACCCAGTACTTC	CASSVVASGVETQYF
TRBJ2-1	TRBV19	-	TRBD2	TGTGCCAGTGGGAGGCGGGTGAGCGGGGGGTCCTACAATGAGCAGTTCTTC	CASGRRVSGGSYNEQFF
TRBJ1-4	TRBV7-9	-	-	TGTTCCAGCAGTCCTCTGGGGGCGTACGAAAAACTGTTTTTT	CSSSPLGAYEKLFF
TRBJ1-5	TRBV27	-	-	TGTGCCAGCAGTTTAAACGCCTACTATAGCAATCAGCCCCAGCATTTT	CASSLNAYYSNQPQHF
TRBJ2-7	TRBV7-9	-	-	TGTGCCAGCAGCTGGGGCCGAACCTACGAGCAGTACTTC	CASSWGRTYEQYF
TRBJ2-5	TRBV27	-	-	TGTGCCAGCAGTTTTCGGCCCTTAGCGACGAGAGAGACCCAGTACTTC	CASSFRPLATRETQYF
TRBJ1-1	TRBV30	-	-	TGTGCCTGGAGTCCAAAATTTTCAGGGTACACTGAAGCTTTCTTT	CAWSPKFSGYTEAFF
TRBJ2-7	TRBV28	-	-	TGTGCCAGCAGTTCCGGGGGACGGCGTAAGAGCTCCTACGAGCAGTACTTC	CASSSGGRRKSSYEQYF
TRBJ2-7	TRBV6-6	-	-	TGTGCCAGCAGGGCCCGGGGCTCCTACGAGCAGTACTTC	CASRARGSYEQYF
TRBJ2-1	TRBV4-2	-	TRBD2	TGTGCCAGCAGCCAAGCCCCGACTAGCGGGGAACCTCAGGACAATGAGCAGTTCTTC	CASSQAPTSGEPQDNEQFF
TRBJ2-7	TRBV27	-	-	TGTGCCAGCAGTTTAAACGGAGCCTACGAGCAGTACTTC	CASSLNGAYEQYF
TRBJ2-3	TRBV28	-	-	TGTGCCAGCAGTTCAAACACAGATACGCAGTATTTT	CASSSNTDTQYF
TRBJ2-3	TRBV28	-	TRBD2	TGTGCCAGCAGTTTACCCGGACTAGCGGGGAGGAGTACAGATACGCAGTATTTT	CASSLPGLAGRSTDTQYF
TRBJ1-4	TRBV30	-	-	TGTGCCTGGAGCGGTGGGCTCACTAATGAAAAACTGTTTTTT	CAWSGGLTNEKLFF
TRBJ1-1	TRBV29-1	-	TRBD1	TGCAGCGTAACCCCAGGTGCCAGGGGGCACACTGAAGCTTTCTTT	CSVTPGARGHTEAFF
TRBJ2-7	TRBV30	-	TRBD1	TGTGCCTGGAGTGCAGGGACAGGGGCAGACGAGCAGTACTTC	CAWSAGTGADEQYF
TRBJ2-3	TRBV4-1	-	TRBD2	TGCGCCAGCAGCCAAGAGGGACTAGTTGGGACAGATACGCAGTATTTT	CASSQEGLVGTDTQYF
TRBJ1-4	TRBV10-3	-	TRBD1	TGTGCCATCAGTCCCGCCAGGGGGGATTCTAATGAAAAACTGTTTTTT	CAISPARGDSNEKLFF
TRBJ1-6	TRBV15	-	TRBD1	TGTGCCACCAGCAGAGATTGGGACAGTTATTCACCCCTCCACTTT	CATSRDWDSYSPLHF
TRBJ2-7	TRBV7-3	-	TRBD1	TGTGCCAGCAGCTTAACGGGGACAGGGGGACCCTACGAGCAGTACTTC	CASSLTGTGGPYEQYF
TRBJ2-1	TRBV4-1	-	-	TGCGCCAGCAGCAACCGTGGGAGGGACACCGACAATGAGCAGTTCTTC	CASSNRGRDTDNEQFF
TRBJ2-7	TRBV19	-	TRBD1	TGTGCCAGTAGTTATCTTGGGGACAGGGGCTACGAGCAGTACTTC	CASSYLGDRGYEQYF
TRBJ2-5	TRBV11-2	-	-	TGTGCCAGCAGCTTTGTGGGGGCGGCGGAGACCCAGTACTTC	CASSFVGAAETQYF
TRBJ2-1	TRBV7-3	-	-	TGTGCCAGCAGCCCGGACACCCTCCTTTCCTACAATGAGCAGTTCTTC	CASSPDTLLSYNEQFF
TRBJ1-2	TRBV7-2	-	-	TGTGCCAGCAGCTCCTTAGGGGGAATCTATGGCTACACCTTC	CASSSLGGIYGYTF
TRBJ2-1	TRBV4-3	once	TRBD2	TGCGCCAGCAGCCAAGGGACTAGCGGAGACTACAATGAGCAGTTCTTC	CASSQGTSGDYNEQFF
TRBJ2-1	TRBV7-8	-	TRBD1	TGTGCCAGCAGCTTAGCCGGGACAGGGGACCCTTACGGCAATGAGCAGTTCTTC	CASSLAGTGDPYGNEQFF
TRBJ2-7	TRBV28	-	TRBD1	TGTGCCAGCAGCCCCCACCAGGGGGAATGGGTCGAGCAGTACTTC	CASSPHQGEWVEQYF
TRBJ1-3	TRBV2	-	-	TGTGCCAGTCTGGGAGCTACTGGAAACACCATATATTTT	CASLGATGNTIYF
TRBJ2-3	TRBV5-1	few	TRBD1	TGCGCCAGCAGCTTGCAGGGGGCGAGAGATACGCAGTATTTT	CASSLQGARDTQYF
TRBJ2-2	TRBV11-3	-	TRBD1	TGTGCCAGCAGCCACCGGGACAGGGGACTTAGCGGGGAGCTGTTTTTT	CASSHRDRGLSGELFF
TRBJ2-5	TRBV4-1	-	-	TGCGCCAGCAGCCTACAGGGAGGGTTTGGGGAGACCCAGTACTTC	CASSLQGGFGETQYF
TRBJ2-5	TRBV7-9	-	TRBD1	TGTGCCAGCAGCAGGGGGACAGGAAGCGAGACCCAGTACTTC	CASSRGTGSETQYF